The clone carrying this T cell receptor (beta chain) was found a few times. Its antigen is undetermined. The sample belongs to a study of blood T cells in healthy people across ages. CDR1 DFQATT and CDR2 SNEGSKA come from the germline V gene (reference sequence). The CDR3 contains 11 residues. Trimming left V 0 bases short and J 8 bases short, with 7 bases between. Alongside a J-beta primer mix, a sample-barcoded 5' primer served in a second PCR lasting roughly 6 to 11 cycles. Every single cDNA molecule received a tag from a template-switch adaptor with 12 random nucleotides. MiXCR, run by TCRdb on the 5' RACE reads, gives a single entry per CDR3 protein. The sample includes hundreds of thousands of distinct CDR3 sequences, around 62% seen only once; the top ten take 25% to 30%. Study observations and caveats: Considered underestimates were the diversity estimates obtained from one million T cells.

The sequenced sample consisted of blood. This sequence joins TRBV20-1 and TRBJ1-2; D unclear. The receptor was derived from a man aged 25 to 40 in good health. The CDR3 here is CSAREGRGYTF. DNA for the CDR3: TGCAGTGCTAGAGAGGGAAGAGGCTACACCTTC.